This TCR beta chain was sequenced in a study of CD8 T cells in Susac syndrome (dated by TCRdb to the late 2010s). Study-level background: Whether CD8+ T cell activation and differentiation in Susac syndrome was antigen driven was tested using repertoire sequencing.

RNA was extracted with the RNeasy kit and roughly 0.45 to 1 ug was reverse transcribed using random hexamers. The immunoSEQ multiplex PCR assay, which covers 54 Vbeta and 13 Jbeta segments, was used to amplify TCR beta CDR3 regions. PCR amplification bias was corrected using a synthetic template baseline for primer optimization and computational correction. As for the authors' bioinformatics: Reads were annotated to V, D and J genes per IMGT and analyzed with immunoSEQ Analyzer, keeping only productive sequences. To calculate clonality, Shannon entropy was normalized by log2 of the number of productive unique sequences and then subtracted from one. For each patient and control, public and private clones were evaluated within the 100 most prevalent clones. A clone was defined as Susac-specific if it was absent from the healthy and MS cohorts, from roughly 990 published viral clones and from other ImmuneACCESS disease sequences. Using fastp at Q25 and MiXCR, TCRdb reprocessed the public reads and kept productive beta chains. Rows with a matching CDR3 protein are joined into one entry that keeps the most common DNA and genes. None of the V and J calls come from the authors' own analysis; TCRdb made them. This sample has roughly 130,000 distinct CDR3 sequences in its table, and over 90% of those were observed once. More than 0.095% of the sample goes to the ten largest clones.

Study-level results and caveats: The number of individuals in the TCR sequencing and HLA analysis was recognized as being relatively small.

The germline V and J ends show losses of 4 bases and 5 bases respectively, and no gene match explains 5 bases of the junction. The CDR3 goes from the cysteine to the phenylalanine over 16 residues. The kept DNA is CDR3 alone, 48 bases in frame from the first base. Based on the germline V gene (reference sequence), the CDR1 and CDR2 sequences are MNHEY and SMNVEV. Regarding this clonotype: Its antigen specificity is not known. Base qualities are not recorded, but no much larger clone differs from it by a single base.

Peripheral blood CD8+ and CD4+ T cells from healthy donors, Susac syndrome patients and multiple sclerosis patients were profiled using high-throughput TCR beta sequencing. Healthy donors were included as age- and sex-matched controls. CD8+ TEMRA cells were enriched by FACS, while bulk CD8+ and CD4+ T cells were purified by magnetic negative isolation. Blood was collected in EDTA tubes and processed within 24 hours, with PBMCs isolated through density gradient centrifugation. PBMCs intended for TCR sequencing were cryopreserved in liquid nitrogen and were subsequently thawed in a 37 degrees C water bath. The sorted or isolated CD4+, CD8+ and CD8+ TEMRA cells reached a purity of at least 90%.

The rearrangement combines TRBV27 with TRBJ2-1; 13 junctional bases match TRBD2. The clonotype comes from a human donor in good health. Input material: CD4+ T cells from PBMCs. The CDR3 reads CASSSGTSGTHNEQFF. The DNA sequence follows: TGTGCCAGCAGTTCGGGGACTAGCGGGACACACAATGAGCAGTTCTTC.